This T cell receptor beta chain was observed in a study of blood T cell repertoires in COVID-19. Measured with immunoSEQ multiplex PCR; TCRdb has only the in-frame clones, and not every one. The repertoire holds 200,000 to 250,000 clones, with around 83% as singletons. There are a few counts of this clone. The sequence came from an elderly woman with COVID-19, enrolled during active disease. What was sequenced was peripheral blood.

The CDR3 nucleotides are TGTGCCAGCAGCCCTTTTGAGGGGGACGGCGGAAGGGGCAATCAGCCCCAGCATTTT. It yields the protein CASSPFEGDGGRGNQPQHF. The chain recombines TRBV7-3 with TRBJ1-5, with a tentative D call TRBD1 (6 bases). The CDR3 length is 19 residues. Germline CDR1 is SGHTA and CDR2 is FQGTGA. V lost 5 bases, J lost 2 bases, and 25 bases lay in between.